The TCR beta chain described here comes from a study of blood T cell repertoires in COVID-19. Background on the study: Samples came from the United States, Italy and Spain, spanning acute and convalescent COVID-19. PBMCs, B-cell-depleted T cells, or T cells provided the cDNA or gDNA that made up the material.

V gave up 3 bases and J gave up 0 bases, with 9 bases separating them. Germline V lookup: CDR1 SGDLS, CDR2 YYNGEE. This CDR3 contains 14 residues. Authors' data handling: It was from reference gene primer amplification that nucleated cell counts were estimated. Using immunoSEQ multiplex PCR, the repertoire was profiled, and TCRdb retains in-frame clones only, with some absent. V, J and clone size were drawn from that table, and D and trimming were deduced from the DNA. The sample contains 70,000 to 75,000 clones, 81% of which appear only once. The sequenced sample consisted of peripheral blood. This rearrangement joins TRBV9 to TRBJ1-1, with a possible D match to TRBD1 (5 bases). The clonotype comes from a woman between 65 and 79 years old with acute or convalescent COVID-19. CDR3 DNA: TGTGCCAGCAGCGCCGGGACTATGAACACTGAAGCTTTCTTT. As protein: CASSAGTMNTEAFF.